The 15 T cell receptor beta chains presented below share a single source sample, sequenced in a study of blood T cell repertoires in COVID-19. Repertoires were generated with immunoSEQ multiplex PCR, while TCRdb's copy carries only in-frame clones and drops some. The table has about 240,000 clones, more than 75% seen once. The sequenced sample was peripheral blood. These receptors all stem from a woman between 65 and 79 years old with active or convalescent COVID-19.

The rearrangement uses TRBV6-2 or TRBV6-3 and TRBJ1-6; TRBD1 is a possible D gene (6 bases). V was shortened by 4 bases and J by 3 bases, with 10 bases between the two germline ends. The CDR3 sequence is 15 residues long. Germline lookup yields CDR1 MNHEY and CDR2 SVGEGT. CDR3 sequence (DNA): TGTGCCAGCAGTTCGGGACAAAGCTATAATTCACCCCTCCACTTT. Its translation is CASSSGQSYNSPLHF.

The V call is TRBV7-2, the J call TRBJ2-7, with D possibly being TRBD1 (6 bases). Trimming took 1 base from V and 8 from J, leaving 15 bases between them. The germline gives CDR1 SGHTA, CDR2 FQGNSA. The CDR3 covers 14 residues. Here the CDR3 DNA reads TGTGCCAGCAGCTTAGACAGGGCGGAATACAAGCAGTACTTC. Its translation is CASSLDRAEYKQYF.

J is TRBJ1-5 and V is TRBV27; 7 positions match TRBD1. The CDR3 is made up of 13 amino acids. The germline V gene has CDR1 MNHEY and CDR2 SMNVEV (reference sequence). The V and J ends lost 6 bases and 5 bases, in that order; junction bases with no gene match: 4. The CDR3 protein is CASRPQGDQPQHF. In DNA, the CDR3 is TGTGCCAGCAGGCCTCAGGGGGATCAGCCCCAGCATTTT.

V is TRBV11-2 and J is TRBJ2-3; 8 bases agree with TRBD2. This CDR3 is built from 15 residues. Germline CDR1 is SGHAT and CDR2 is FQNNGV. V was pared by 4 bases and J by 5 bases, with 8 bases of the junction left unmatched. CDR3 sequence reads: CASSSSSGGVDTQYF. The CDR3 region has the DNA TGTGCCAGCAGCTCGTCGAGCGGGGGAGTAGATACGCAGTATTTT.

The V call is TRBV5-4, the J call TRBJ1-4; 7 bases are a match to TRBD1. The CDR3 totals 14 residues. J was trimmed by 8 bases and V by 0 bases; bases with no gene match: 4. CDR1 SGHNT and CDR2 YYREEE come from the germline V gene (reference sequence). CDR3 DNA sequence: TGTGCCAGCAGCTTGGGACAGGGAGGAGAAAAACTGTTTTTT. This codes for CASSLGQGGEKLFF.

This clone was detected only a few times. V gene TRBV5-1 combines with J gene TRBJ2-7; 8 bases map to TRBD1. From germline, CDR1 is SGHRS and CDR2 YFSETQ. The CDR3 loop spans 15 amino acids. With 2 bases clipped from V and 3 bases from J, the junction kept 7 bases outside the gene matches. The CDR3 loop reads CASSLSSGGYYEQYF. The CDR3 DNA reads as TGCGCCAGCAGCTTATCTTCAGGGGGCTACTACGAGCAGTACTTC.

J is TRBJ2-7 and V is TRBV19; D may be TRBD2 (5 bases). This CDR3 is 15 amino acids long. Trimming cost V 6 bases and J 0 bases, with 15 bases left between them. Germline lookup yields CDR1 LNHDA and CDR2 SQIVND (reference sequence). CDR3 loop: CASRGGLGSSYEQYF. CDR3 in DNA: TGTGCCAGTAGAGGAGGACTGGGCAGCTCCTACGAGCAGTACTTC. The full variable domain, in which reference TRBV19 and TRBJ2-7 provide the parts outside the CDR3, is DGGITQSPKYLFRKEGQNVTLSCEQNLNHDAMYWYRQDPGQGLRLIYYSQIVNDFQKGDIAEGYSVSREKKESFPLTVTSAQKNPTAFYLCASRGGLGSSYEQYFGPGTRLTVT.

On this clone itself: A junction boundary mismatches the germline segment, possibly from a read error. V usage is TRBV19 and J usage is TRBJ2-3; no firm D call. Germline values: CDR1 LNHDA, CDR2 SQIVND (reference sequence). The CDR3 is 15 amino acids. The chain's CDR3 is CASSMARLVTDTQYF. CDR3 nucleotides: TGTGCCAGCAGTATGGCTAGATTGGTGACAGATACGCAGTATTTT.

This clone was found a few times. This rearrangement joins TRBV20-1 to TRBJ2-7; D may be TRBD2 (6 bases). Trimming cost V 3 bases and J 1 base, with 10 bases left between them. This CDR3 region has 13 residues. Germline CDR1 and CDR2: DFQATT and SNEGSKA (reference sequence). The CDR3 DNA follows: TGCAGTGCTAGTATAGGGACTTCCTACGAGCAGTACTTC. Its protein is CSASIGTSYEQYF.

The V and J genes are TRBV6-5 and TRBJ2-3; D might be TRBD2 (6 bases). Germline V gene sequence: CDR1 MNHEY, CDR2 SVGAGI. The CDR3 contains 13 residues. Trimming pared 8 bases from V and 2 bases from J, leaving 11 bases between. The CDR3 DNA follows: TGTGCCAGCGGGGACTCCAACACAGATACGCAGTATTTT. This gives the protein CASGDSNTDTQYF.

The J gene is TRBJ2-3, the V gene TRBV5-1; a weak D match, TRBD1 (5 bases). V was shortened by 2 bases and J by 1 base, with 8 bases between the two germline ends. This CDR3 comprises 14 residues. Germline V gene sequence: CDR1 SGHRS, CDR2 YFSETQ. The CDR3 DNA reads as TGCGCCAGCAGCTTAGGGGTGGGCACAGATACGCAGTATTTT. It translates to CASSLGVGTDTQYF.

This chain connects TRBV19 to TRBJ1-1; TRBD1 might be the D (5 bases). The germline V and J ends were trimmed by 4 bases and 1 base, with 13 bases remaining between them. The germline CDR1 and CDR2 sequences are LNHDA and SQIVND (reference sequence). The CDR3 contains 15 residues. The CDR3 sequence: CASSTVGRANTEAFF. The CDR3 DNA reads as TGTGCCAGTAGTACGGTCGGCAGGGCGAACACTGAAGCTTTCTTT.

This clone appeared once. This chain links TRBV19 with TRBJ1-1; D might be TRBD1 (5 bases). This CDR3 comprises 14 residues. Germline loops: CDR1 LNHDA, CDR2 SQIVND (reference sequence). V was pared by 2 bases and J by 7 bases, with 14 bases between. The DNA of the CDR3 is TGTGCCAGTAGTATAAATGGAGGGGTGAGTGAAGCTTTCTTT. Translated, it gives CASSINGGVSEAFF.

The chain combines TRBV19 with TRBJ1-6; 9 positions match TRBD1. The V and J ends lost 6 bases and 10 bases, in that order; junction bases with no gene match: 7. Germline values: CDR1 LNHDA, CDR2 SQIVND (reference sequence). This CDR3 has 14 amino acids. CDR3 nucleotides: TGTGCCAGTAGGCGGGACAGGGCGCCGTCACCCCTCCACTTT. Translating it yields CASRRDRAPSPLHF.

The chain's CDR3 is CASSPQKQETQYF. The CDR3 bases are TGCGCCAGCAGTCCCCAGAAACAAGAGACCCAGTACTTC. The genes are TRBV10-2 and TRBJ2-5, with D unresolved. Trimming removed 5 bases at V and 2 bases at J, with 9 bases between. Germline V gene sequence: CDR1 WSHSY, CDR2 SAAADI. This CDR3 has 13 residues.